Listed below are T cell receptor beta chains from one sample, sequenced in a study of tumor T cells in aggressive B-cell lymphoma. The assay was immunoSEQ multiplex PCR, and TCRdb's table has in-frame clones only and misses some. The sample consists of approximately 12,000 clones, approximately 90% of them appearing once. Material: tumor tissue. Receptors were obtained from an adult with diffuse large B cell lymphoma. CDR3s include the opening cysteine and the closing phenylalanine or tryptophan. Fields, in order: D gene, V gene, J gene, clone size, CDR3 protein, CDR3 DNA. D genes are given only for firm matches. Clone size is given for some rows only: seen once, a few or many times, or a class if the clone is expanded.

d_call: NA; v_call: TRBV29-1; j_call: TRBJ2-1; clone_size: NA; cdr3_aa: CSVEGGIEATEYNEQFF; cdr3_nt: TGCAGCGTTGAAGGGGGTATAGAGGCGACAGAGTACAATGAGCAGTTCTTC
d_call: NA; v_call: TRBV15; j_call: TRBJ1-5; clone_size: NA; cdr3_aa: CATSRADQPQHF; cdr3_nt: TGTGCCACCAGCAGAGCTGATCAGCCCCAGCATTTT
d_call: TRBD1; v_call: TRBV11-3; j_call: TRBJ2-5; clone_size: NA; cdr3_aa: CASSSGTGQETQYF; cdr3_nt: TGTGCCAGCAGCTCAGGGACAGGACAAGAGACCCAGTACTTC
d_call: NA; v_call: TRBV10-3; j_call: TRBJ1-3; clone_size: NA; cdr3_aa: CATTTDLPGNTIYF; cdr3_nt: TGTGCCACCACGACAGACCTCCCTGGAAACACCATATATTTT
d_call: NA; v_call: TRBV7-9; j_call: TRBJ2-1; clone_size: NA; cdr3_aa: CASSPQRVEQFF; cdr3_nt: TGTGCCAGCAGCCCCCAGCGGGTTGAGCAGTTCTTC
d_call: TRBD1; v_call: TRBV7-8; j_call: TRBJ2-1; clone_size: NA; cdr3_aa: CASSSQQGIKNERFF; cdr3_nt: TGTGCCAGCAGCTCGCAACAGGGGATAAAGAATGAGCGGTTCTTC
d_call: NA; v_call: TRBV14; j_call: TRBJ1-1; clone_size: NA; cdr3_aa: CASSQDLRRVGMNIEAFF; cdr3_nt: TGTGCCAGCAGCCAAGATCTTCGCAGGGTTGGGATGAACATTGAAGCTTTCTTT
d_call: TRBD1; v_call: TRBV18; j_call: TRBJ2-7; clone_size: NA; cdr3_aa: CASSLQGAVVEQYF; cdr3_nt: TGTGCCAGCTCACTACAGGGGGCAGTTGTCGAGCAGTACTTC
d_call: NA; v_call: TRBV19; j_call: TRBJ1-2; clone_size: NA; cdr3_aa: CASMPQWANGYTF; cdr3_nt: TGTGCCAGTATGCCCCAGTGGGCTAATGGCTACACCTTC
d_call: NA; v_call: TRBV28; j_call: TRBJ2-4; clone_size: NA; cdr3_aa: CASSAGAVAKNIQYF; cdr3_nt: TGTGCCAGCAGTGCGGGGGCGGTAGCCAAAAACATTCAGTACTTC
d_call: TRBD1; v_call: TRBV4-1; j_call: TRBJ1-5; clone_size: NA; cdr3_aa: CASSRNWDRREPQHF; cdr3_nt: TGCGCCAGCAGCCGCAACTGGGACAGGAGAGAGCCCCAGCATTTT
d_call: TRBD1; v_call: TRBV4-1; j_call: TRBJ2-7; clone_size: NA; cdr3_aa: CASSPVDRANDEQYF; cdr3_nt: TGCGCCAGCAGCCCTGTAGACAGGGCGAACGACGAGCAGTACTTC
d_call: NA; v_call: TRBV7-2; j_call: TRBJ2-1; clone_size: once; cdr3_aa: CASSLSGFEQFF; cdr3_nt: TGTGCCAGCAGCTTATCCGGGTTCGAGCAGTTCTTC
d_call: TRBD2; v_call: TRBV10-3; j_call: TRBJ2-1; clone_size: NA; cdr3_aa: CAISEGGLADNEQFF; cdr3_nt: TGTGCCATCAGTGAGGGCGGACTAGCGGACAATGAGCAGTTCTTC
d_call: NA; v_call: TRBV7-9; j_call: TRBJ2-5; clone_size: NA; cdr3_aa: CASSPDWYSETQYF; cdr3_nt: TGTGCCAGCAGCCCGGACTGGTATTCAGAGACCCAGTACTTC
d_call: NA; v_call: TRBV7-9; j_call: TRBJ1-2; clone_size: NA; cdr3_aa: CASSLRGSADGYTF; cdr3_nt: TGTGCCAGCAGCTTACGAGGAAGCGCTGATGGCTACACCTTC
d_call: NA; v_call: TRBV4-2; j_call: TRBJ2-1; clone_size: NA; cdr3_aa: CASSQEGRSSSYNEQFF; cdr3_nt: TGTGCCAGCAGCCAAGAGGGGCGGTCGAGCTCCTACAATGAGCAGTTCTTC
d_call: NA; v_call: TRBV27; j_call: TRBJ2-7; clone_size: once; cdr3_aa: CASSLGLNYEQYF; cdr3_nt: TGTGCCAGCAGTTTAGGGCTGAACTACGAGCAGTACTTC
d_call: TRBD1; v_call: TRBV7-2; j_call: TRBJ1-2; clone_size: NA; cdr3_aa: CASSSARGTGYGYTF; cdr3_nt: TGTGCCAGCAGCTCTGCCCGGGGGACAGGATATGGCTACACCTTC
d_call: NA; v_call: TRBV4-2; j_call: TRBJ1-5; clone_size: NA; cdr3_aa: CASSQAGFINQPQHF; cdr3_nt: TGTGCCAGCAGCCAAGCCGGGTTTATCAATCAGCCCCAGCATTTT
d_call: NA; v_call: TRBV11-3; j_call: TRBJ2-2; clone_size: NA; cdr3_aa: CASSSTLGELFF; cdr3_nt: TGTGCCAGCAGCTCCACCCTAGGGGAGCTGTTTTTT
d_call: NA; v_call: TRBV6-5; j_call: TRBJ1-1; clone_size: NA; cdr3_aa: CASKASAGEAFF; cdr3_nt: TGTGCCAGCAAGGCCTCAGCCGGGGAAGCTTTCTTT
d_call: TRBD1; v_call: TRBV25-1; j_call: TRBJ1-5; clone_size: NA; cdr3_aa: CASSLRGQEQPQHF; cdr3_nt: TGTGCCAGCAGCCTCAGGGGGCAAGAACAGCCCCAGCATTTT
d_call: TRBD1; v_call: TRBV11-3; j_call: TRBJ2-7; clone_size: once; cdr3_aa: CASSLGQGRDYEQYF; cdr3_nt: TGTGCCAGCAGCTTAGGACAGGGGAGAGACTACGAGCAGTACTTC
d_call: TRBD1; v_call: TRBV5-1; j_call: TRBJ2-7; clone_size: NA; cdr3_aa: CASSSWTGAAYEQYF; cdr3_nt: TGCGCCAGCAGCTCCTGGACAGGGGCTGCCTACGAGCAGTACTTC
d_call: TRBD1; v_call: TRBV29-1; j_call: TRBJ2-7; clone_size: NA; cdr3_aa: CSVLTGQSYEQYF; cdr3_nt: TGCAGCGTGCTTACGGGACAGAGTTACGAGCAGTACTTC
d_call: TRBD2; v_call: TRBV2; j_call: TRBJ2-5; clone_size: NA; cdr3_aa: CASSAGLGETQYF; cdr3_nt: TGTGCCAGCAGCGCCGGACTAGGAGAGACCCAGTACTTC
d_call: NA; v_call: TRBV5-1; j_call: TRBJ1-4; clone_size: once; cdr3_aa: CASSLGSTTNEKLFF; cdr3_nt: TGCGCCAGCAGCTTGGGCAGTACAACTAATGAAAAACTGTTTTTT
d_call: NA; v_call: TRBV27; j_call: TRBJ1-5; clone_size: NA; cdr3_aa: CASSFGAGDQPQHF; cdr3_nt: TGTGCCAGCAGTTTTGGGGCAGGGGATCAGCCCCAGCATTTT
d_call: NA; v_call: TRBV5-4; j_call: TRBJ2-7; clone_size: few; cdr3_aa: CASSTIQGQATYEQYF; cdr3_nt: TGTGCCAGCAGCACCATACAGGGTCAAGCTACCTACGAGCAGTACTTC
d_call: NA; v_call: TRBV11-2; j_call: TRBJ1-3; clone_size: NA; cdr3_aa: CASSRGQSSGNTIYF; cdr3_nt: TGTGCCAGCAGCCGTGGACAGTCCTCTGGAAACACCATATATTTT
d_call: NA; v_call: TRBV2; j_call: TRBJ1-5; clone_size: NA; cdr3_aa: CASSLPGSNQPQHF; cdr3_nt: TGTGCCAGCTCGCTTCCGGGTAGCAATCAGCCCCAGCATTTT
d_call: NA; v_call: TRBV11-1; j_call: TRBJ2-1; clone_size: NA; cdr3_aa: CASSLSAGDEQFF; cdr3_nt: TGTGCCAGCAGCTTAAGCGCCGGGGATGAGCAGTTCTTC
d_call: NA; v_call: TRBV5-1; j_call: TRBJ2-3; clone_size: NA; cdr3_aa: CASSYRGGYTDTQYF; cdr3_nt: TGCGCCAGCAGCTACCGCGGAGGGTACACAGATACGCAGTATTTT
d_call: TRBD1; v_call: TRBV27; j_call: TRBJ2-7; clone_size: NA; cdr3_aa: CASSFGQGYEQYF; cdr3_nt: TGTGCCAGCAGTTTTGGACAGGGGTACGAGCAGTACTTC
d_call: NA; v_call: TRBV6-1; j_call: TRBJ2-4; clone_size: NA; cdr3_aa: CASSYSGIQYF; cdr3_nt: TGTGCCAGCAGTTATAGCGGAATTCAGTACTTC
d_call: NA; v_call: TRBV7-8; j_call: TRBJ2-7; clone_size: NA; cdr3_aa: CASSSLGLSIWEQYF; cdr3_nt: TGTGCCAGCAGCTCTTTGGGACTTTCGATCTGGGAGCAGTACTTC